This T cell receptor beta chain is drawn from a study of CD8 T cells in Susac syndrome. Negative isolation was used for CD8+ and CD4+ T cells and FACS enrichment for TEMRA cells. RNA amounts of roughly 0.45 to 1 ug underwent reverse transcription with random hexamers. Coverage of TCR beta CDR3 amplification by immunoSEQ multiplex PCR extended to 54 Vbeta and 13 Jbeta. TCRdb re-called the immunoSEQ multiplex PCR reads with MiXCR, one entry per CDR3 protein. Of 70,000 to 100,000 distinct CDR3 sequences in the sample, approximately 92% are singletons; the top ten hold roughly 0.32%. General study points: The study's TCR sequencing and HLA analysis drew on a certain number of individuals. That number was acknowledged as relatively small.

On this clonotype: The antigen remains undetermined.

The source of this sequence is a human donor in good health. Source material: CD8+ T cells from PBMCs.

CDR3 protein: CASSVGDSLTGELFF. The CDR3 nucleotides read TGTGCCAGCAGCGTAGGGGACAGCCTCACCGGGGAGCTGTTTTTT. J is TRBJ2-2 and V is TRBV9; 7 bases align to TRBD1. The CDR3 loop spans 15 amino acids. V dropped 0 bases and J dropped 4; count of bases not matched to a gene: 3. Germline lookup yields CDR1 SGDLS and CDR2 YYNGEE.